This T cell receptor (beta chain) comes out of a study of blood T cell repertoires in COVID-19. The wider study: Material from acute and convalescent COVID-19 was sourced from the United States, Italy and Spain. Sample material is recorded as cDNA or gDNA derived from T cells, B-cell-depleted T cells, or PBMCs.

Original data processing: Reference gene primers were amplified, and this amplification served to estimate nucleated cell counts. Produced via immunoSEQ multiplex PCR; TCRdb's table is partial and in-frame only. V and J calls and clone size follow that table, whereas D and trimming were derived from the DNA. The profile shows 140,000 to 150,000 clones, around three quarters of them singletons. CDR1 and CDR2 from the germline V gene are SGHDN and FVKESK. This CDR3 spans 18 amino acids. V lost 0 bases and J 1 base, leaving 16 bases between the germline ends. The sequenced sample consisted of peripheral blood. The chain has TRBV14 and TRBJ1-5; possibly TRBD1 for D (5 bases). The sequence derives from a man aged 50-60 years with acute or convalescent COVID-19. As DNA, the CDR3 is TGTGCCAGCAGCCAAGATCTAGGGGTGTTCAGGAGCAATCAGCCCCAGCATTTT. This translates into CASSQDLGVFRSNQPQHF.